This T cell receptor (beta chain) was profiled in a study of post-analysis software for immune sequencing data. About the study: Patients had relapsing-remitting, secondary progressive or progressive-relapsing multiple sclerosis; some lacked subtype. Study-wide results and limits: Under the F measure, samples that were prepared in one batch clustered strongly together. Four or five TRBV segments occurring more often in patients than controls included TRBV5-6, TRBV5-1 and TRBV20-1.

The authors incorporated unique molecular identifiers into the TCR beta cDNA libraries. When 1 to 10 million T cells were used, they gave a few hundred thousand cDNA molecules. TCRdb recomputed calls from the PCR reads with MiXCR, one row per CDR3 protein. The data hold about 260,000 distinct CDR3 sequences, with 30% to 45% observed a single time. After removal of 5 bases from V and 5 bases from J, the junction contained 9 bases not matched to a gene. Germline CDR1 is MNHNY and CDR2 is SVGAGI (reference sequence). This CDR3 is 15 amino acids long. In this sample, this clonotype turned up a few times. Its antigen is undetermined.

The sample was blood. J is TRBJ1-1 and V is TRBV6-6; 9 nucleotides line up with TRBD1. The TCR originated in a girl aged 10 to 17 with multiple sclerosis. CDR3 amino acids: CASSPQTGGATEAFF. The CDR3 bases are TGTGCCAGCAGTCCCCAGACAGGGGGGGCAACTGAAGCTTTCTTT.